These T cell receptor beta chains were read from a single sample in a study of T-cell memory formation after mild COVID-19. TCRdb fed the 5' RACE reads into MiXCR, producing one record per CDR3 protein. The profile shows 40,000 to 60,000 distinct CDR3 sequences, less than 35% of them singletons. Source material: PBMCs or a T cell subset sorted from them (not recorded which). The receptor source for this set is a man aged 18 to 29 who had mild COVID-19 (a few samples of this study predate the infection). Cell type and time point are not known. CDR3s include the opening cysteine and the closing phenylalanine or tryptophan. The order of the fields is V gene, clone size, J gene, D gene, CDR3 protein, CDR3 DNA. A D gene is named only where the DNA matches it firmly. Part of the rows lack a size; the others show once, few, many or a class for expanded clones.

TRBV7-9	.	TRBJ2-3	TRBD1	CASSLSGTGGYTDTQYF	TGTGCCAGCAGCTTATCCGGGACAGGGGGTTACACAGATACGCAGTATTTT
TRBV6-2/TRBV6-3	once	TRBJ2-5	TRBD2	CASSRASGGAMETQYF	TGTGCCAGCAGTCGGGCTAGCGGGGGGGCCATGGAGACCCAGTACTTC
TRBV27	few	TRBJ2-7	.	CASSVGITYEQYF	TGTGCCAGCAGTGTCGGGATAACCTACGAGCAGTACTTC
TRBV12-3/TRBV12-4	few	TRBJ2-1	TRBD2	CASSFSGGAYNEQFF	TGTGCCAGCAGTTTTAGCGGGGGGGCCTACAATGAGCAGTTCTTC
TRBV12-3/TRBV12-4	few	TRBJ1-4	.	CASRGGPGEKLFF	TGTGCCAGCAGGGGCGGGCCCGGGGAAAAACTGTTTTTT
TRBV7-6	few	TRBJ1-6	TRBD1	CATRTGTGDSPLHF	TGTGCCACTCGCACCGGGACAGGGGATTCACCCCTCCACTTT
TRBV4-3	.	TRBJ1-5	.	CASSQDRGDRSNQPQHF	TGCGCCAGCAGCCAAGATCGAGGCGATAGGAGCAATCAGCCCCAGCATTTT
TRBV16	.	TRBJ2-5	.	CASSQSRSGETQYF	TGTGCCAGCAGCCAATCTCGGTCAGGGGAGACCCAGTACTTC
TRBV6-2/TRBV6-3	few	TRBJ1-1	.	CASSYRRDSLNTEAFF	TGTGCCAGCAGTTACCGGAGGGACTCTCTGAACACTGAAGCTTTCTTT
TRBV7-9	few	TRBJ2-5	.	CASSLEGYQETQYF	TGTGCCAGCAGCTTGGAGGGGTACCAAGAGACCCAGTACTTC
TRBV7-6	few	TRBJ2-2	TRBD1	CASSPGTAGTGELFF	TGTGCCAGCAGCCCTGGGACAGCAGGCACCGGGGAGCTGTTTTTT
TRBV18	few	TRBJ2-1	.	CASFLRGDNEQFF	TGTGCCAGCTTCTTACGAGGGGACAATGAGCAGTTCTTC
TRBV7-2	.	TRBJ2-3	TRBD2	CASSLAAGGSTDTQYF	TGTGCCAGCAGCTTAGCAGCGGGGGGCAGCACAGATACGCAGTATTTT
TRBV27	few	TRBJ2-1	.	CASSVLGTVNEQFF	TGTGCCAGCAGTGTCCTGGGGACCGTCAATGAGCAGTTCTTC
TRBV19	few	TRBJ2-3	.	CASSMVAGYTDTQYF	TGTGCCAGTAGTATGGTGGCGGGCTACACAGATACGCAGTATTTT
TRBV6-2/TRBV6-3	few	TRBJ2-7	TRBD1	CASSYGTGNYEQYF	TGTGCCAGCAGTTACGGGACAGGTAACTACGAGCAGTACTTC
TRBV2	.	TRBJ1-5	.	CAVTGFGSNQPQHF	TGTGCCGTAACAGGGTTTGGCAGCAATCAGCCCCAGCATTTT
TRBV27	.	TRBJ1-5	.	CASSLGNSNQPQHF	TGTGCCAGCAGCCTGGGGAATAGCAATCAGCCCCAGCATTTT
TRBV25-1	few	TRBJ2-7	.	CASSEGPLYEQYF	TGTGCCAGCAGTGAAGGACCACTCTACGAGCAGTACTTC
TRBV29-1	.	TRBJ2-3	TRBD2	CSVEAGRGSTDTQYF	TGCAGCGTTGAGGCGGGGAGGGGTAGCACAGATACGCAGTATTTT
TRBV2	few	TRBJ1-2	.	CASSGDNYGYTF	TGTGCCAGCAGTGGGGACAACTATGGCTACACCTTC